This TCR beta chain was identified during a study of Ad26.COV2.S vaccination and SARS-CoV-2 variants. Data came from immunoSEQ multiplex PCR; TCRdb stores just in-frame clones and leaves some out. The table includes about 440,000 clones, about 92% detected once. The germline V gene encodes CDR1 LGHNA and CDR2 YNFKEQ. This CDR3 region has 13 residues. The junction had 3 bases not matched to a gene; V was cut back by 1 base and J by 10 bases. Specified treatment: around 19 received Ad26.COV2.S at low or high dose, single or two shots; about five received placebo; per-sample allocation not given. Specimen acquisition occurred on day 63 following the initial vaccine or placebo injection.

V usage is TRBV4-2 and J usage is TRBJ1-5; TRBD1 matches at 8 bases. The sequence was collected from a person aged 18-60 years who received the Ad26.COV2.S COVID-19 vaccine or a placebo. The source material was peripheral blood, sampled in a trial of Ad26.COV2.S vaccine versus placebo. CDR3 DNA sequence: TGTGCCAGCAGCCAAGGGACAGGGACACCCCAGCATTTT. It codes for CASSQGTGTPQHF.